One and the same sample provided the 25 T cell receptor beta chains below, sequenced in a study of vaccination and CD4 T cells after COVID-19. Cultured CD4+ T-cell DNA underwent Oncomine TCR Beta short-read sequencing. Scientists extracted genomic DNA from CD4+ T cells grown in culture. TCRdb reprocessed the PCR reads via MiXCR and lists one record per CDR3 protein. The sample includes some 11,000 distinct CDR3 sequences, almost 40% of them seen just once. Documented treatment: roughly 11-day PBMC culture with coronavirus spike peptide pools or control peptides (ViraFEST assay). CD4+ T cells of the unexposed donor were collected before the COVID-19 pandemic (2011-2018). These TCRs' antigens remain unknown. The material sequenced was CD4+ T cells from blood, cultured in vitro. The receptors derive from a human donor in good health.

The V and J genes are TRBV11-3 and TRBJ2-5; D not certain. The CDR3 extends over 13 amino acids. V was trimmed by 2 bases and J by 5 bases, leaving 9 bases between them. Per germline, CDR1 SGHNT and CDR2 YENEEA. The CDR3, as DNA: TGTGCCAGCAGCTTACTGGTGGGGGAGACCCAGTACTTC. As protein: CASSLLVGETQYF.

The chain uses TRBV27 and TRBJ2-1, with 13 positions matching TRBD2. After removal of 7 bases from V and 11 bases from J, the junction contained 17 bases not matched to a gene. The CDR3 covers 17 residues. CDR1 is MNHEY and CDR2 is SMNVEV in the germline V gene (reference sequence). This CDR3 is CASNRKLAGGPLGQQFF. Written as DNA, the CDR3 is TGTGCCAGCAATCGTAAACTAGCGGGAGGGCCATTGGGGCAGCAGTTCTTC.

The chain carries TRBV12-3 or TRBV12-4 and TRBJ1-6, with 8 bases identical to TRBD1. CDR3 length: 14 residues. The trim removed 5 bases at V and 9 bases at J, leaving 6 bases unmatched. The CDR3 sequence: CASSAGTGVSPLHF. The CDR3 DNA reads TGTGCCAGCAGTGCCGGGACAGGCGTTTCACCCCTCCACTTT.

The chain has TRBV11-1 and TRBJ2-7, with 7 bases aligning to TRBD1. Unmatched junction bases numbered 2, after V lost 4 bases and J lost 5 bases. The CDR3 runs to 12 residues. The germline CDR1 and CDR2 sequences are SGHAT and FQDESV (reference sequence). CDR3: CASSSDRDEQYF. In DNA, the CDR3 is TGTGCCAGCAGCTCCGACAGGGACGAGCAGTACTTC.

CDR3 amino acids: CASSLPTGITDTQYF. The DNA for the CDR3 is TGTGCCAGCAGTTTGCCCACAGGAATCACAGATACGCAGTATTTT. The chain uses TRBV6-2 or TRBV6-3 and TRBJ2-3; D may be TRBD1 (5 bases). The CDR3 runs to 15 residues. The germline V and J ends were trimmed by 4 bases and 2 bases, with 13 bases remaining between them. CDR1 MNHEY and CDR2 SVGEGT come from the germline V gene.

This chain connects TRBV5-4 to TRBJ1-5, with D possibly matching TRBD1 (6 bases). This CDR3 is 13 amino acids long. V was pared by 4 bases and J by 3 bases, with 8 bases between. Germline V gives CDR1 SGHNT, CDR2 YYREEE (reference sequence). This CDR3 is CASSAGVNQPQHF. The CDR3 DNA reads as TGTGCCAGCAGCGCAGGGGTCAATCAGCCCCAGCATTTT.

The chain employs TRBV14 and TRBJ1-5, with D hard to call. The CDR3 covers 16 residues. Germline assignment: CDR1 SGHDN and CDR2 FVKESK. Trimming removed 1 base from V and 10 bases from J, with 20 bases in between. The CDR3 sequence is CASSQVLLGIISPQHF. The CDR3 DNA is TGTGCCAGCAGCCAAGTGTTGCTGGGGATAATCAGCCCCCAGCATTTT.

This chain links TRBV30 with TRBJ1-2; D not certain. V lost 2 bases and J 1 base, leaving 5 bases between the germline ends. Looked up from germline, CDR1 is GTSNPN and CDR2 is SVGIG (reference sequence). This CDR3 has 12 residues. The CDR3 bases are TGTGCCTGGAGTTTAGTTAACTATGGCTACACCTTC. This translates into CAWSLVNYGYTF.

This chain links TRBV12-3 or TRBV12-4 with TRBJ2-7; TRBD2 matches at 12 bases. This CDR3 spans 15 amino acids. The trim removed 4 bases at V and 3 bases at J, leaving 4 bases unmatched. The DNA for the CDR3 is TGTGCCAGCAGTTCTAAGACTAGCGGGAGCTACGAGCAGTACTTC. This sequence encodes CASSSKTSGSYEQYF.

In its sample, this clonotype was seen a few times. This sequence joins TRBV20-1 and TRBJ1-2; D is possibly TRBD1 (6 bases). Trimming stripped 0 bases from V and 4 bases from J, with 15 bases between. This CDR3 is built from 15 residues. CDR1 is DFQATT, CDR2 SNEGSKA, per germline (reference sequence). Here the CDR3 DNA reads TGCAGTGCTAGAGATCTCGACAGGTCCTCCTATGGCTACACCTTC. Its protein is CSARDLDRSSYGYTF.

This chain joins TRBV6-5 and TRBJ2-7, with D possibly called TRBD1 or TRBD2 (5 bases each). Between the trimmed V and J ends, which lost 2 bases and 2 bases, there was a span of 7 bases. The CDR3 runs 13 residues. In germline, CDR1 is MNHEY, CDR2 SVGAGI. Written as DNA, the CDR3 is TGTGCCAGCAGTTACGGGACGACCTACGAGCAGTACTTC. Its protein is CASSYGTTYEQYF.

This chain connects TRBV20-1 to TRBJ2-7; the match to TRBD2 covers 9 bases. Per the germline V gene, CDR1 is DFQATT and CDR2 is SNEGSKA (reference sequence). This CDR3 has 14 amino acids. V was clipped by 5 bases and J by 1 base; unmatched bases: 6. In nucleotides, the CDR3 is TGCAGTGCTTTTAGCGGGAGCGATTCCTACGAGCAGTACTTC. This encodes CSAFSGSDSYEQYF.

This clonotype is medium-sized (0.01 to 0.1%) in the sample. The CDR3 DNA reads as TGTGCCAGCAGCTTAGACGGATATAACTATGGCTACACCTTC. This encodes CASSLDGYNYGYTF. V is TRBV7-9 and J is TRBJ1-2; D gene ambiguous. The CDR3 covers 14 residues. V dropped 1 base and J dropped 1 base, with 7 bases sitting between them. Germline V gives CDR1 SEHNR, CDR2 FQNEAQ (reference sequence).

V is TRBV20-1 and J is TRBJ1-5, with no clear D. CDR1 DFQATT and CDR2 SNEGSKA come from the germline V gene (reference sequence). Trimming removed 2 bases at V and 3 bases at J, with 11 bases between. CDR3 length equals 14 residues. The CDR3 here is CSARPGRDNQPQHF. Written as DNA, the CDR3 is TGCAGTGCTAGACCGGGGAGGGACAATCAGCCCCAGCATTTT.

The table lists this clonotype with a few counts. V gene TRBV7-2 combines with J gene TRBJ1-5; no definite D call. Germline CDR1 reads SGHTA; CDR2 reads FQGNSA. There are 14 residues in the CDR3. V was cut by 1 base and J by 4 bases, with 8 bases left in between. This CDR3 reads CASSLGSVNQPQHF. The CDR3 region has the DNA TGTGCCAGCAGCTTAGGGTCGGTAAATCAGCCCCAGCATTTT.

V gene TRBV20-1 combines with J gene TRBJ2-7, with D possibly TRBD2 on 7 matching bases. Germline V gene lookup returns CDR1 DFQATT and CDR2 SNEGSKA (reference sequence). CDR3 length: 18 residues. Between the trimmed V and J ends, which lost 0 bases and 2 bases, there was a span of 23 bases. DNA of the CDR3: TGCAGTGCTAGAGATCCAAGAAGGGGGGGGACTCCTACCTACGAGCAGTACTTC. This codes for CSARDPRRGGTPTYEQYF.

The rearrangement uses TRBV2 and TRBJ1-2; no clear D. This CDR3 comprises 11 residues. Germline values: CDR1 SNHLY, CDR2 FYNNEI. V dropped 10 bases and J dropped 4 bases, with 10 bases sitting between them. The CDR3 loop reads CATSAGYGYTF. DNA of the CDR3: TGTGCCACCTCAGCCGGCTATGGCTACACCTTC.

In DNA form, the CDR3 reads TGCAGTGCTAGAGATCGGGACAGGGACACGACTGAAGCTTTCTTT. It codes for CSARDRDRDTTEAFF. V is TRBV20-1 and J is TRBJ1-1; 9 bases match TRBD1. Trimming removed 0 bases from V and 5 bases from J; junction bases left unmatched: 7. The length of the CDR3 is 15 residues. Germline CDR1 is DFQATT and CDR2 is SNEGSKA (reference sequence).

The chain is built from TRBV6-5 and TRBJ1-1; possible D gene TRBD1, 5 bases. Between the trimmed V and J ends, which lost 2 bases and 1 base, there was a span of 5 bases. The CDR3 consists of 13 residues. Germline V gene sequence: CDR1 MNHEY, CDR2 SVGAGI. CDR3 in DNA: TGTGCCAGCAGTTACGGGGGGAACACTGAAGCTTTCTTT. Protein: CASSYGGNTEAFF.

In DNA, the CDR3 is TGTGCCACCAGTGATCCGCAGGGGGCTGGTGAGCAGTACTTC. As protein: CATSDPQGAGEQYF. The chain joins TRBV24-1 to TRBJ2-7; 8 nucleotides agree with TRBD1. Germline V lookup: CDR1 KGHDR, CDR2 SFDVKD. J gave up 7 bases and V 3 bases, and 7 bases lay outside the gene matches. This CDR3 spans 14 amino acids.

This clonotype was counted only a few times. This chain uses TRBV6-2 or TRBV6-3 with TRBJ1-5, with D possibly TRBD1 on 5 matching bases. This CDR3 is 14 amino acids long. The germline gives CDR1 MNHEY, CDR2 SVGEGT. V gave up 2 bases and J gave up 7 bases, with 12 bases separating them. CDR3 amino acids: CASSYTSGTQPQHF. The CDR3 region has the DNA TGTGCCAGCAGTTACACCTCAGGGACCCAGCCCCAGCATTTT.

This chain links TRBV6-1 with TRBJ1-2; D gene unclear. The CDR3 sequence is 12 residues long. The V and J ends lost 8 bases and 0 bases respectively, with 7 bases between them. Germline V gene data show CDR1 as MNHNS and CDR2 as SASEGT. CDR3 bases: TGTGCCAGCCCTGGTTCTAACTATGGCTACACCTTC. Translation: CASPGSNYGYTF.

V usage is TRBV29-1 and J usage is TRBJ2-3; the match to TRBD2 covers 9 bases. J was trimmed by 8 bases and V by 1 base; bases with no gene match: 7. The CDR3 has 14 residues. Germline V CDR1 and CDR2: SQVTM, ANQGSEA. CDR3 DNA sequence: TGCAGCGTTGAAGCTAGCGGGGTTCAGGGTACGCAGTATTTT. Translation: CSVEASGVQGTQYF.

This clonotype is large within its sample. The chain links TRBV20-1 to TRBJ2-7; 11 bases map to TRBD2. The V segment lost 6 bases and the J segment 3 bases; nucleotides outside the gene matches: 16. The CDR3 consists of 17 residues. Germline values: CDR1 DFQATT, CDR2 SNEGSKA (reference sequence). The CDR3 sequence: CSARPISGRAEVYEQYF. DNA for the CDR3: TGCAGTGCAAGACCAATTAGCGGGAGGGCTGAGGTCTACGAGCAGTACTTC.

This clonotype is judged medium-sized. The V and J genes are TRBV20-1 and TRBJ1-2; no firm D call. V was clipped by 3 bases and J by 6 bases, with 8 bases between them. The germline CDR1 and CDR2 sequences are DFQATT and SNEGSKA (reference sequence). The CDR3 spans 11 residues. The CDR3 sequence is CSASLRDGYTF. CDR3 sequence (DNA): TGCAGTGCTAGTCTGCGGGATGGCTACACCTTC.